This is a list of T cell receptor beta chains from one sample in a study of T cell repertoires in cytomegalovirus infection. Each CDR3 protein gets one entry after TCRdb re-called the reads with MiXCR. Of under 600,000 distinct CDR3 sequences listed, 15% to 20% are singletons. Material: CD8+ T cells from PBMCs. The receptors derive from a human donor in good health (CMV status not recorded). Some clones in this sample may be carry-over from other donors' samples. Each CDR3 is given with its conserved first and last residue. Fields, in order: J gene, clone size, V gene, D gene, CDR3 DNA, CDR3 protein. D genes are given only for firm matches. Clone size is shown for a subset of rows, as once, few, many or a class of expanded clone.

>TRBJ2-1|few|TRBV6-1|TRBD1
TGTGCCAGCAGAAAACTAGGACAGGGGGGAAGCAACAATGAGCAGTTCTTC
CASRKLGQGGSNNEQFF
>TRBJ1-2|.|TRBV19|.
TGTGCCAGTAGCCCTCCGGGGGGCGCATTCTATGGCTACACCTTC
CASSPPGGAFYGYTF
>TRBJ2-1|few|TRBV12-5|TRBD2
TGTGCTAGTGGTCTTAGCGGGAGGAGAAACAATGAGCAGTTCTTC
CASGLSGRRNNEQFF
>TRBJ1-2|.|TRBV2|.
TGTGCCAGCCCTACGGACACCTTC
CASPTDTF
>TRBJ2-7|.|TRBV5-1|.
TGCGCCAGCAGAATGCGGGACAGCCAATACGAGCAGTACTTC
CASRMRDSQYEQYF
>TRBJ2-7|many|TRBV27|.
TGTGCCAGCAAACGGGTGGGAAACTACGAGCAGTACTTC
CASKRVGNYEQYF
>TRBJ2-5|few|TRBV28|TRBD2
TGTGCCAGCAGTCCGGGACTAGCGGGAAACCAAGAGACCCAGTACTTC
CASSPGLAGNQETQYF
>TRBJ2-1|many|TRBV28|TRBD1
TGTGCCAGCAGTTTTTTACCGCCTACAGGGGTCCGTTACAATGAGCAGTTCTTC
CASSFLPPTGVRYNEQFF
>TRBJ1-3|.|TRBV4-1|.
TGCGCCAGCAGCCGCGGACTGGGGGGAAACACCATATATTTT
CASSRGLGGNTIYF
>TRBJ2-7|few|TRBV20-1|TRBD2
TGCAGTGCTGGCGATGCGGGGGGGCTTGGCGAGCAGTACTTC
CSAGDAGGLGEQYF
>TRBJ1-4|many|TRBV7-9|.
TGTGCCAGCAGCAGCCCGGACAGAAGGGAAAAACTGTTTTTT
CASSSPDRREKLFF
>TRBJ2-2|.|TRBV7-9|.
TGTGCCATACCCCCCCCGAGTGAGGCCCCGAACACCGGGGAGCTGTTTTTT
CAIPPPSEAPNTGELFF
>TRBJ2-7|many|TRBV28|.
TGTGCCAGCAGTCTACTCTCCGGGAAGTCCTACGAGCAGTACTTC
CASSLLSGKSYEQYF
>TRBJ2-4|many|TRBV28|TRBD1
TGTGCCAGCAGTTTACGGGCAGGGGGTTGGGACATTCAGTACTTC
CASSLRAGGWDIQYF
>TRBJ2-1|few|TRBV28|TRBD2
TGTGCCAGCAGTTTGGGAGAGGGAGGGGCTTACAATGAGCAGTTCTTC
CASSLGEGGAYNEQFF
>TRBJ2-7|.|TRBV23-1|TRBD1
TGCGCCAGCAGTCACTGCCAGGGACAGGGGGCGACCTACGAGCAGTACTTC
CASSHCQGQGATYEQYF
>TRBJ2-1|few|TRBV5-4|.
TGTGCCAGCAGGTACGCTGGGGGAGACAATGAGCAGTTCTTC
CASRYAGGDNEQFF
>TRBJ2-7|.|TRBV27|TRBD2
TGTGCCAGCAGCCGCAGGGGCGGGGGGGCCTACGAGCAGTACTTC
CASSRRGGGAYEQYF
>TRBJ2-5|many|TRBV7-8|.
TGTGCCAGCAGCTTAACGGCGCCGCAAGAGACCCAGTACTTC
CASSLTAPQETQYF
>TRBJ1-3|many|TRBV5-6|.
TGTGCCAGCAGCTTTATCCTACAGGGCTCTGGAAACACCATATATTTT
CASSFILQGSGNTIYF
>TRBJ2-2|.|TRBV19|TRBD1
TGTGCCAGTACCCAGACAGGGGAGGAGAACACCGGGGAGCTGTTTTTT
CASTQTGEENTGELFF
>TRBJ2-5|many|TRBV7-2|.
TGTGCCAGCAGCCGGACAGGGAGGGACCTATTACGGGAGACCCAGTACTTC
CASSRTGRDLLRETQYF
>TRBJ1-4|many|TRBV11-2|TRBD1
TGTGCCAGCAGCTTATGGAATACGGGACAGTCTAATGAAAAACTGTTTTTT
CASSLWNTGQSNEKLFF
>TRBJ2-3|many|TRBV12-3/TRBV12-4|TRBD2
TGTGCCAGCAGTTCCCTCAGCGGGGGGGCAGATACGCAGTATTTT
CASSSLSGGADTQYF
>TRBJ1-5|few|TRBV28|TRBD1
TGTGCCAGCAGTCCCGGACAGGGGGGTAGTCAGCCCCAGCATTTT
CASSPGQGGSQPQHF
>TRBJ1-2|.|TRBV7-9|.
TGTGCCAGCAGCTTCGCCACAGGGTTCTATGGCTACACCTTC
CASSFATGFYGYTF
>TRBJ1-1|many|TRBV15|TRBD1
TGTGCCACCAGCAGAGATTGGAGGGGGCATAACACTGAAGCTTTCTTT
CATSRDWRGHNTEAFF
>TRBJ2-1|few|TRBV7-3|TRBD2
TGTGCCAGCAGCTTAAGTGGTTTGCTAGCGGGGGGGATTAGCTCCTACAATGAGCAGTTCTTC
CASSLSGLLAGGISSYNEQFF
>TRBJ2-7|few|TRBV2|TRBD2
TGTGCCAGCAATGGGGGAGGGTCCTACGAGCAGTACTTC
CASNGGGSYEQYF
>TRBJ1-6|few|TRBV2|.
TGTGCCAGCAGTGGTAGGGCGCGAGGTTCACCCCTCCACTTT
CASSGRARGSPLHF
>TRBJ2-1|few|TRBV4-2|TRBD1
TGTGCCAGCAGCCAAGCGACAGGGGGCTTCGATGAGCAGTTCTTC
CASSQATGGFDEQFF
>TRBJ1-2|.|TRBV4-2|TRBD1
TGTGCCAGCAGCCAAGAGTTCCCAGGGGGCACGGGGGGCTACACCTTC
CASSQEFPGGTGGYTF
>TRBJ2-6|.|TRBV19|.
TGTGCCAGTAGTCTGAGTTTCTCTGGGGCCAACGTCCTGACTTTC
CASSLSFSGANVLTF
>TRBJ2-1|few|TRBV14|.
TGTGCCAGCAGCCAAGACGGCGGGGGCCAGAACAATGAGCAGTTCTTC
CASSQDGGGQNNEQFF
>TRBJ2-5|.|TRBV9|.
TGTGCCAGCAGCGTAGACACAAGCTCAGAGACCCAGTACTTC
CASSVDTSSETQYF
>TRBJ1-1|few|TRBV20-1|TRBD1
TGCAGTGCTTGGACAGGGGGGACTGAAGCTTTCTTT
CSAWTGGTEAFF
>TRBJ1-2|many|TRBV4-1|.
TGCGCCAGCAGCCAAGATCCGCGAGCTAACTATGGCTACACCTTC
CASSQDPRANYGYTF
>TRBJ2-5|few|TRBV29-1|.
TGCAGCGTCCCCAGCTGGGCAGAAGAGACCCAGTACTTC
CSVPSWAEETQYF
>TRBJ1-2|many|TRBV7-9|.
TGTGCCAGCAGCCACCCCTCCGAGAATGGCTACACCTTC
CASSHPSENGYTF
>TRBJ2-7|.|TRBV5-1|.
TGCGCCAGCAGCTTGGTCGTGGATACCTACGAGCAGTACTTC
CASSLVVDTYEQYF
>TRBJ1-1|many|TRBV7-9|.
TGTGCCAGCACCCCCTCGGGTTGGACTGAAGCTTTCTTT
CASTPSGWTEAFF
>TRBJ1-2|many|TRBV12-3/TRBV12-4|.
TGTGCCAGCAGTCCTCAAAACAGGGACCTTGGATATGGCTACACCTTC
CASSPQNRDLGYGYTF
>TRBJ2-1|.|TRBV6-6|TRBD2
TGTGCCAGCAGTTACTCCAGTCCCGGGACTAGCGGGAGAGGAAATGAGCAGTTCTTC
CASSYSSPGTSGRGNEQFF
>TRBJ1-5|few|TRBV4-1|.
TGCGCCAGCAGCCAAGAAGGAGGCAGGGCAATTAATCAGCCCCAGCATTTT
CASSQEGGRAINQPQHF
>TRBJ2-1|.|TRBV12-3/TRBV12-4|.
TGTGCCAGCAGTTTAAGGAATTTGCAGTTCTTC
CASSLRNLQFF
>TRBJ2-5|many|TRBV6-1|TRBD2
TGTGCCAGCAGTCATCCCCTAGCGGGGCTTACTACCACAAGTTGGGAGACCCAGTACTTC
CASSHPLAGLTTTSWETQYF
>TRBJ2-3|many|TRBV4-2|.
TGTGCCAGCAGCCAAGATCGGCCACCCTCGGTCACAGATACGCAGTATTTT
CASSQDRPPSVTDTQYF
>TRBJ2-7|many|TRBV4-1|.
TGCGCCAGCAGCCACACGACAGGCAACAACGAGCAGTACTTC
CASSHTTGNNEQYF
>TRBJ2-5|many|TRBV7-8|.
TGTGCCAGCAGCTTAGGGGGGCCACAGGTCCAAGAGACCCAGTACTTC
CASSLGGPQVQETQYF
>TRBJ2-3|.|TRBV6-2/TRBV6-3|.
TGTGCCAGCAGTCCGGACGATTTGCCCCAACCCACGCAGTATTTT
CASSPDDLPQPTQYF
>TRBJ2-7|many|TRBV7-2|TRBD2
TGTGCCAGCAGCGAAACTAGCGGGGGAGGCTACGAGCAGTACTTC
CASSETSGGGYEQYF
>TRBJ2-7|.|TRBV27|TRBD1
TGTGCCAGCAGCCGAAGACAGGGAGACTCCTACGAGCAGTACTTC
CASSRRQGDSYEQYF
>TRBJ2-7|.|TRBV12-3/TRBV12-4|TRBD1
TGTGCCAGCAGTACCGAGGGACAGAGATTCTACGAGCAGTACTTC
CASSTEGQRFYEQYF
>TRBJ1-4|many|TRBV12-3/TRBV12-4|TRBD1
TGTGCCAGCCGGGACAGTACCGCTGGAGGTGAAAAACTGTTTTTT
CASRDSTAGGEKLFF
>TRBJ2-7|.|TRBV15|TRBD2
TGTGCCACCAGCAGAGATACGCGGGGGGGCTCCTACGAGCAGTACTTC
CATSRDTRGGSYEQYF
>TRBJ1-1|.|TRBV2|.
TGTGCCGTCGAAAGCAGACCGAACACTGAAGCTTTCTTT
CAVESRPNTEAFF
>TRBJ1-2|.|TRBV5-1|.
TGCGCCAGCAGCCCTACGGGCCCTAACTATGGCTACACCTTC
CASSPTGPNYGYTF
>TRBJ1-5|many|TRBV20-1|TRBD1
TGCAGTGCTAGAGACACGGACAGGGTTCGTCAGCCCCAGCATTTT
CSARDTDRVRQPQHF
>TRBJ2-5|few|TRBV27|TRBD1
TGTGCCAGCAGCCCGACAGGGATCCAAGAGACCCAGTACTTC
CASSPTGIQETQYF
>TRBJ2-7|.|TRBV28|TRBD2
TGTGCCAGCAGACTCTCGGGACTAGCGGGAAGCTACGAGCAGTACTTC
CASRLSGLAGSYEQYF